The T cell receptor (beta chain) under discussion was sequenced for a study of shared clonotypes between healthy human individuals. Assay: immunoSEQ multiplex PCR; the TCRdb copy retains only in-frame clones and omits some. This sample has about 1 million clones; about 80% occur once, and the top ten carry 1.4%. Among the donors, all were Caucasian adults who lived in Nashville, Tennessee. V was pared by 6 bases and J by 8 bases, with 20 bases between. Germline V gene lookup returns CDR1 LNHDA and CDR2 SQIVND (reference sequence). CDR3 length: 16 amino acids. The chain combines TRBV19 with TRBJ1-6; the D gene is possibly TRBD1 (5 bases). The receptor was derived from a man between 18 and 29 years old in good health. Sequenced input: memory CD4+ T cells sorted from blood. Specified subset: CD45RA-negative fraction. The CDR3 DNA reads as TGTGCCAGTAGCCCCAATCGGGGGGGGGTTGATTCACCCCTCCACTTT. It codes for CASSPNRGGVDSPLHF.